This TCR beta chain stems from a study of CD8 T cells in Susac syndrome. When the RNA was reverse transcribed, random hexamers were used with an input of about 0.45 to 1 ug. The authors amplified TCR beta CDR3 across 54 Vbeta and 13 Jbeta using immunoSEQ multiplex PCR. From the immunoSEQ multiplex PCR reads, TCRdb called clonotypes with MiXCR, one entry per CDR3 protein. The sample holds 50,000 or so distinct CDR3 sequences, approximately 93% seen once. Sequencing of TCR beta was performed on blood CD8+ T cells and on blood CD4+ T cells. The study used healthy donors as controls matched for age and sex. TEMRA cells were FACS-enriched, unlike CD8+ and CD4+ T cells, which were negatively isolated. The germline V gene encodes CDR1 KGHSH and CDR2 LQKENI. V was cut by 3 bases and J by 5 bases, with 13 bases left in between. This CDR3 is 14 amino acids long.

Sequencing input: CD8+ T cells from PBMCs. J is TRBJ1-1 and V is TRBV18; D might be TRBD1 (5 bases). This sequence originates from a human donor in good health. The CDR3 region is CASSPTQGWTEAFF. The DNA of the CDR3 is TGTGCCAGCTCACCTACGCAGGGATGGACTGAAGCTTTCTTT.